This T cell receptor beta chain was recovered during a study of tumor and adjacent non-tumor tissue in lung cancer. Across the study: Each sample yielded 3.5 million to 4.5 million productive TCRbeta reads on average.

The template was RNA from unsorted bulk tissue. A remark on this clonotype: Mismatch with germline at one junction end may stem from a read error.

Germline-derived CDR1 and CDR2 are MGHRA and YSYEKL. The CDR3 consists of 15 residues. A modified ARM-PCR protocol with three rounds of nested PCR amplified TCRbeta. TCRdb reprocessed the multiplex PCR reads with MiXCR, giving one entry per CDR3 protein. The table includes some 200,000 distinct CDR3 sequences, 70% to 75% detected once. This TCR was recovered from a man aged 55 to 70 with non-small cell lung cancer. Sequenced: lung tumor tissue. The genes are TRBV4-1 and TRBJ2-7, with TRBD2 matching 7 bases. The chain's CDR3 is CANSQTSEGNYEQYF. In DNA form, the CDR3 reads TGCGCCAACAGCCAAACTAGCGAGGGAAACTACGAGCAGTACTTC.